This T cell receptor beta chain was captured by sequencing in a study of blood T cell repertoires in COVID-19. Study background: The United States, Italy and Spain provided the acute and convalescent COVID-19 samples. T cells, B-cell-depleted T cells, or PBMCs supplied cDNA or gDNA.

Methods used by the authors: Estimation of nucleated cell counts was performed using reference gene primer amplification. Produced via immunoSEQ multiplex PCR; TCRdb's table is partial and in-frame only. V and J calls and clone size are as listed in that table; D and trimming were resolved from the DNA. The sample lists around 160,000 clones, less than 90% seen once, with around 35% in the top ten. CDR3 length: 16 amino acids. Germline V gene data show CDR1 as SGHTA and CDR2 as FQGNSA. V lost 5 bases and J lost 2; bases outside the gene matches: 6. Sequencing was carried out using peripheral blood. The rearrangement links TRBV7-2 to TRBJ2-7, with 13 bases that match TRBD2. The TCR originated in a human donor in a cohort sampled during active COVID-19. CDR3 sequence reads: CASSQLAGGPPYEQYF. CDR3 sequence (DNA): TGTGCCAGCAGCCAACTAGCGGGGGGGCCTCCCTACGAGCAGTACTTC.